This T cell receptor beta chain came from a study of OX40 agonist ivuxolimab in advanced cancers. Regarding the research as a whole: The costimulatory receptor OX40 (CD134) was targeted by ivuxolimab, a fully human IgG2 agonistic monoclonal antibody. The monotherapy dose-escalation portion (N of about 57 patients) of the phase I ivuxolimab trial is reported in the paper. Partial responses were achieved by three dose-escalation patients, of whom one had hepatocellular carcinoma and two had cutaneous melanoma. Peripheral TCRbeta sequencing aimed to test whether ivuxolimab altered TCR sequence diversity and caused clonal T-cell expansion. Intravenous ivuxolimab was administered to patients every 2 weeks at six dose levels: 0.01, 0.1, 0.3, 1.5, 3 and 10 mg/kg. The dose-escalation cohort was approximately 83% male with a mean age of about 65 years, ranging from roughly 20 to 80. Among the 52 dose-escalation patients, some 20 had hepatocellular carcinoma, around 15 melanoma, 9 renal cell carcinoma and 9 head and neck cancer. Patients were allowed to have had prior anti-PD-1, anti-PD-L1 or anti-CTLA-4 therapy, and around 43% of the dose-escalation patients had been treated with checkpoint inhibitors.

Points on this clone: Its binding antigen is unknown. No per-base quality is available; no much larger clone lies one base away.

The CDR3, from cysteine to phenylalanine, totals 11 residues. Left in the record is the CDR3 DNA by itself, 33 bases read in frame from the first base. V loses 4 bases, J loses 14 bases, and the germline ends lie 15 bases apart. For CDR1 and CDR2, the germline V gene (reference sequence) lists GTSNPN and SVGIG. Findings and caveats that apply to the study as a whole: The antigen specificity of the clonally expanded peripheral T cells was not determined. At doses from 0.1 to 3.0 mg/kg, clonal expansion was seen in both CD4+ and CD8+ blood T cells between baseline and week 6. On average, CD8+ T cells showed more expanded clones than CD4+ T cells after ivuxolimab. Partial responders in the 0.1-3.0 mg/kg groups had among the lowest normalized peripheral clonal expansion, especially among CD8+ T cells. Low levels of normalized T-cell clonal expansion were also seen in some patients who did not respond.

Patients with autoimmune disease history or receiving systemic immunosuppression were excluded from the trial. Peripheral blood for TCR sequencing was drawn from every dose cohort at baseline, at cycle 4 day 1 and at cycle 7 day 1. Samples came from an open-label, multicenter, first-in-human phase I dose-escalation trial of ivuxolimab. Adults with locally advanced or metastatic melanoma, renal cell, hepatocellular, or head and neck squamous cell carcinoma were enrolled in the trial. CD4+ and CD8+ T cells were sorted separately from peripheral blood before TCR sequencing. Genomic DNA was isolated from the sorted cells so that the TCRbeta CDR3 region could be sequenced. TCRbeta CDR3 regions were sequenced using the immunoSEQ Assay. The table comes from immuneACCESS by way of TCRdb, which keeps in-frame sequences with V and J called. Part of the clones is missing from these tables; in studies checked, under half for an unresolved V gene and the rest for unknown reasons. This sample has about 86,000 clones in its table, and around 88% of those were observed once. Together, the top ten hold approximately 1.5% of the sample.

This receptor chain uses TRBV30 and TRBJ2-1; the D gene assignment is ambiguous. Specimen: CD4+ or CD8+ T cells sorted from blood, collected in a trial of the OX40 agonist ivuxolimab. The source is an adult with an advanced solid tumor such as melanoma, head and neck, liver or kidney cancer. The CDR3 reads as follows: CAWTSGQAEFF. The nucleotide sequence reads TGTGCCTGGACGAGTGGGCAGGCGGAGTTCTTC.